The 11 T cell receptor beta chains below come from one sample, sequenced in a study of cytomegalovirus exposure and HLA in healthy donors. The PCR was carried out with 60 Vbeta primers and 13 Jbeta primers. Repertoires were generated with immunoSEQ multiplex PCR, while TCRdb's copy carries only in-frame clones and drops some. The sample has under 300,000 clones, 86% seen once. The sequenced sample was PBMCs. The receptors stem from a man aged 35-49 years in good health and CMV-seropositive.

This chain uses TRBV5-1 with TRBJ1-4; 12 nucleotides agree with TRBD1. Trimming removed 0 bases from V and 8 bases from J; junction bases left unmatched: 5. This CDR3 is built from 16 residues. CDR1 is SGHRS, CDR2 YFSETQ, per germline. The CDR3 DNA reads TGCGCCAGCAGCTTGGTCACCGGGACAGGGGGCGAAAAACTGTTTTTT. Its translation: CASSLVTGTGGEKLFF.

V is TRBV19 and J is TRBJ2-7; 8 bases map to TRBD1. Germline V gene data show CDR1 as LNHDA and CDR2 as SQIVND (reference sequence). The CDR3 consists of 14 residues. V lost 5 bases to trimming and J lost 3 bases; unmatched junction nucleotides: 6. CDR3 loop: CASSPSGTGYEQYF. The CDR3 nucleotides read TGTGCCAGTAGTCCTTCCGGGACAGGCTACGAGCAGTACTTC.

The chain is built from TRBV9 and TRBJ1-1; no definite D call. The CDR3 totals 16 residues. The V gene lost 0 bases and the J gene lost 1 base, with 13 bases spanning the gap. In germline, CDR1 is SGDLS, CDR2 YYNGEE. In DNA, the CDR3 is TGTGCCAGCAGCGTAGGGAGGGAATTACCGAACACTGAAGCTTTCTTT. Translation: CASSVGRELPNTEAFF.

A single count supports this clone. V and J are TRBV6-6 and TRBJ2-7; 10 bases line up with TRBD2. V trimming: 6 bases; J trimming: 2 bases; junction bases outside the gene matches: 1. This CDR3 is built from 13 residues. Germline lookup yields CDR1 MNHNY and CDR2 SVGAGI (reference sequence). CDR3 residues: CASRGLATYEQYF. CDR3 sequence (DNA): TGTGCCAGCAGGGGACTAGCGACCTACGAGCAGTACTTC.

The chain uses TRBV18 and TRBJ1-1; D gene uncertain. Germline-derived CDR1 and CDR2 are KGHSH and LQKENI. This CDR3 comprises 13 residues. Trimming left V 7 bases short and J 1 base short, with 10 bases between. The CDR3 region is CASLLSQNTEAFF. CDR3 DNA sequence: TGTGCCAGCTTGCTCAGTCAGAACACTGAAGCTTTCTTT.

CDR3 sequence reads: CASSGLAGVSTDTQYF. The CDR3 DNA follows: TGTGCCAGCAGCGGACTAGCGGGAGTGAGCACAGATACGCAGTATTTT. The chain has TRBV9 and TRBJ2-3; 12 bases agree with TRBD2. The CDR3 loop spans 16 amino acids. From germline, CDR1 is SGDLS and CDR2 YYNGEE. The trim removed 3 bases at V and 0 bases at J, leaving 2 bases unmatched.

The CDR3 DNA sequence: TGCGCCAGCAGCCCATTAGGGGTCCAAGAGACCCAGTACTTC. This sequence encodes CASSPLGVQETQYF. V is TRBV5-1 and J is TRBJ2-5; D possibly corresponds to TRBD1 (5 bases). The CDR3 has 14 residues. Germline lookup yields CDR1 SGHRS and CDR2 YFSETQ. The V gene lost 4 bases and the J gene lost 1 base, with 11 bases spanning the gap. Full variable domain (outside the CDR3, taken from reference TRBV5-1 and TRBJ2-5): KAGVTQTPRYLIKTRGQQVTLSCSPISGHRSVSWYQQTPGQGLQFLFEYFSETQRNKGNFPGRFSGRQFSNSRSEMNVSTLELGDSALYLCASSPLGVQETQYFGPGTRLLVL.

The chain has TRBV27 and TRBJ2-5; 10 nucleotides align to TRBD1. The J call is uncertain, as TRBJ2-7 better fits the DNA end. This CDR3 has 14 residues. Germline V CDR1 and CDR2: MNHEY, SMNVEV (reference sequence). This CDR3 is CASSLGTGAYEQYF. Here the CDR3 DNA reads TGTGCCAGCAGTCTGGGGACAGGGGCCTACGAGCAGTACTTC.

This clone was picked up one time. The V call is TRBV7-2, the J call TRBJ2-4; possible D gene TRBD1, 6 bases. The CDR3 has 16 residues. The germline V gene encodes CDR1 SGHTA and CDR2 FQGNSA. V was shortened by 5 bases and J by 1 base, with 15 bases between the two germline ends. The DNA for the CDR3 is TGTGCCAGCAGCGCCGGACAGTGGACGGCCAAAAACATTCAGTACTTC. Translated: CASSAGQWTAKNIQYF.

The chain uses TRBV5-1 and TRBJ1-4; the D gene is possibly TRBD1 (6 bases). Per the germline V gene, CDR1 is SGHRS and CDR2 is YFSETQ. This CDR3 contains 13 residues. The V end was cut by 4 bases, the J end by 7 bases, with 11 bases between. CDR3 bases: TGCGCCAGCAGCGCAAAACAGGGTGAAAAACTGTTTTTT. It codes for CASSAKQGEKLFF. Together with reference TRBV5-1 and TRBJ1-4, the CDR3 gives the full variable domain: KAGVTQTPRYLIKTRGQQVTLSCSPISGHRSVSWYQQTPGQGLQFLFEYFSETQRNKGNFPGRFSGRQFSNSRSEMNVSTLELGDSALYLCASSAKQGEKLFFGSGTQLSVL.

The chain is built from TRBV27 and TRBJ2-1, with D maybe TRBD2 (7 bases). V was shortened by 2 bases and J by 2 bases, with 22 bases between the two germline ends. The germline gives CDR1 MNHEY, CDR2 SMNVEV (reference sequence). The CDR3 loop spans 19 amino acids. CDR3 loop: CASSLNGGGRIGAYNEQFF. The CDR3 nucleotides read TGTGCCAGCAGTTTAAATGGGGGGGGCCGGATCGGGGCCTACAATGAGCAGTTCTTC.